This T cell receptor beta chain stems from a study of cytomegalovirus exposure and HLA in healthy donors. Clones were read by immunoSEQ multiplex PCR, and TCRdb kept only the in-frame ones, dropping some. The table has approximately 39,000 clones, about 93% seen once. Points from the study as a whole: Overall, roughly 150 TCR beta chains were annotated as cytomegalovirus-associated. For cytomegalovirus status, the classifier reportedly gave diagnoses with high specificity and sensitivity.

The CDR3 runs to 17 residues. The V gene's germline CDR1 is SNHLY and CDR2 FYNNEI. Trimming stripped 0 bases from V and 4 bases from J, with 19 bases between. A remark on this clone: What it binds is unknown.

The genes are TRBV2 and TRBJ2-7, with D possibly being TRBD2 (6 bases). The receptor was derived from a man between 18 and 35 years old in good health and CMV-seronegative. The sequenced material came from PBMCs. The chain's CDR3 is CASSEAARGGGRYEQYF. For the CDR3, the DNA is TGTGCCAGCAGTGAAGCGGCCCGGGGAGGAGGCAGGTACGAGCAGTACTTC.